This TCR beta chain stems from a study of T cells after yellow fever vaccination. Overall study context: SMART-Seq v4 Ultra Low Input prepared the low-cell-number fractions. Study-wide findings and caveats: Relatively few clonotypes were ones that appeared in both CD4 and CD8 compartments.

V lost 6 bases to trimming and J lost 7 bases, with 18 bases between them. Germline V CDR1 and CDR2: LGHDT, YNNKEL (reference sequence). This CDR3 spans 14 amino acids. A single record per CDR3 protein comes from TCRdb applying MiXCR to the 5' RACE reads. The table records approximately 250,000 distinct CDR3 sequences, roughly 5% of them present only once. A remark on this clonotype: Its antigen is unidentified.

This TCR was recovered from a man between 18 and 35 years old who received the YFV17D yellow fever vaccine. The chain uses TRBV3-1 and TRBJ2-5, with TRBD1 as a possible D gene (6 bases). The source was CD4+ T cells sorted from PBMCs, collected on the day of the yellow fever booster vaccination. The CDR3 loop reads CASSLGQGRVTQYF. The CDR3 DNA sequence: TGTGCCAGCAGTCTCGGCCAGGGGCGAGTGACCCAGTACTTC.